The sample holds a few counts of the clone carrying this T cell receptor (beta chain). Its antigen is unknown. J was trimmed by 2 bases and V by 6 bases; bases with no gene match: 4. The CDR3 sequence is 13 residues long. Germline CDR1 and CDR2: WSHSY and SAAADI. This record belongs to a study of T cell repertoires in cytomegalovirus infection. About the research overall: Public TCR beta signatures marked donors with CMV infection and the matching HLA.

TCRdb called the reads again in MiXCR, with one record for every CDR3 protein. This table has 500,000 or so distinct CDR3 sequences, 16% appearing once. Whole-study results and caveats: CMV-specific TCR beta clonotypes restricted by HLA-C dominated the ex vivo response.

The sequenced material came from CD8+ T cells from PBMCs. The chain links TRBV10-2 to TRBJ2-7, with 7 positions matching TRBD2. The receptor's source is a human donor in good health (CMV status not recorded). Some clones in this sample may be carry-over from other donors' samples. CDR3 region: CASRATSAYEQYF. The DNA for the CDR3 is TGCGCCAGCAGGGCTACTAGCGCCTACGAGCAGTACTTC.